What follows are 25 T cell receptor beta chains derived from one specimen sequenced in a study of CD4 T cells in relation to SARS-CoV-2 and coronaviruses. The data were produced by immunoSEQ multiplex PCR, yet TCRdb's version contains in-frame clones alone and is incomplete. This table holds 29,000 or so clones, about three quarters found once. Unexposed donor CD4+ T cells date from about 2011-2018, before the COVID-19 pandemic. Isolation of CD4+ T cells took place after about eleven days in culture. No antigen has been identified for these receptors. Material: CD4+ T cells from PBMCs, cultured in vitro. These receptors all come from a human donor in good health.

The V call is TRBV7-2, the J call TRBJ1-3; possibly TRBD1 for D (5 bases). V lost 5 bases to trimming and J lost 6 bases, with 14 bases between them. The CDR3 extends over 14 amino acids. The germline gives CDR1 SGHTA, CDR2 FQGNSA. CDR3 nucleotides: TGTGCCAGCAGCCACGGGGGATCCTTAAACACCATATATTTT. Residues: CASSHGGSLNTIYF.

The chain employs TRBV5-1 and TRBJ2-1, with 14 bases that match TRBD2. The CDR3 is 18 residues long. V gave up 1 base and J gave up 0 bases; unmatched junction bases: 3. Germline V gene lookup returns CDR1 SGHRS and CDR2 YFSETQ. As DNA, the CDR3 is TGCGCCAGCAGCTTGCATGGGACTAGCGGGAGCTCCTACAATGAGCAGTTCTTC. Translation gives CASSLHGTSGSSYNEQFF.

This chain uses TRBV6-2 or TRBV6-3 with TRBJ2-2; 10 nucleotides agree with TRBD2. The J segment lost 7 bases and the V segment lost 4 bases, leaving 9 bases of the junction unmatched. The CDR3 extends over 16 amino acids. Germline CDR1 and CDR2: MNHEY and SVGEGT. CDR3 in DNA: TGTGCCAGCAGTTCCCCGGGACTAGCGAGAGGCGGGGAGCTGTTTTTT. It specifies CASSSPGLARGGELFF.

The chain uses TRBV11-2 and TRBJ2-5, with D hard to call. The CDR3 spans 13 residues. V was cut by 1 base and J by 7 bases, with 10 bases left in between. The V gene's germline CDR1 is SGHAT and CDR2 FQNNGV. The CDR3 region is CASSLGRSGTQYF. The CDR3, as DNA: TGTGCCAGCAGCTTAGGGCGGTCGGGGACCCAGTACTTC.

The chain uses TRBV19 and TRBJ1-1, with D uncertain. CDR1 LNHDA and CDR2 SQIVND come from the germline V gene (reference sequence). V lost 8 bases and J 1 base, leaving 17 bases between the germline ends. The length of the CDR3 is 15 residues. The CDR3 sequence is CASHPNTEWNTEAFF. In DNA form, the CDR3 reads TGTGCCAGTCACCCGAACACAGAGTGGAACACTGAAGCTTTCTTT.

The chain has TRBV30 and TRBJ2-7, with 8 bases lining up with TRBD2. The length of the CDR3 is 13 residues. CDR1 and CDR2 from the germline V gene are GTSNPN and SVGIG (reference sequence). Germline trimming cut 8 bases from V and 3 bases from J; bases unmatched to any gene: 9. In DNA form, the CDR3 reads TGTGCCGGGAATGCCGGGACTAGCTACGAGCAGTACTTC. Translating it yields CAGNAGTSYEQYF.

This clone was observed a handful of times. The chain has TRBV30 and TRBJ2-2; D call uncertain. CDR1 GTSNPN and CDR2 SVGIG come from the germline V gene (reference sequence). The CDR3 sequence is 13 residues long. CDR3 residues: CASQAQNPGELFF. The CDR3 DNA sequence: TGTGCTTCCCAGGCTCAAAACCCCGGGGAGCTGTTTTTT. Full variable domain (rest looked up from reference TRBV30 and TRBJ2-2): SQTIHQWPATLVQPVGSPLSLECTVEGTSNPNLYWYRQAAGRGLQLLFYSVGIGQISSEVPQNLSASRPQDRQFILSSKKLLLSDSGFYLCASQAQNPGELFFGEGSRLTVL.

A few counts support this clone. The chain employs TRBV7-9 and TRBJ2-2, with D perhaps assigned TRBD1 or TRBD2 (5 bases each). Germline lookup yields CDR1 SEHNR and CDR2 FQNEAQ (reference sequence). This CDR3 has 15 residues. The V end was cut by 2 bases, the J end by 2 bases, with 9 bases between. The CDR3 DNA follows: TGTGCCAGCAGCTTATGGGACCTAAACACCGGGGAGCTGTTTTTT. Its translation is CASSLWDLNTGELFF. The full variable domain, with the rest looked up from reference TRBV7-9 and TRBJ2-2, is DTGVSQNPRHKITKRGQNVTFRCDPISEHNRLYWYRQTLGQGPEFLTYFQNEAQLEKSRLLSDRFSAERPKGSFSTLEIQRTEQGDSAMYLCASSLWDLNTGELFFGEGSRLTVL.

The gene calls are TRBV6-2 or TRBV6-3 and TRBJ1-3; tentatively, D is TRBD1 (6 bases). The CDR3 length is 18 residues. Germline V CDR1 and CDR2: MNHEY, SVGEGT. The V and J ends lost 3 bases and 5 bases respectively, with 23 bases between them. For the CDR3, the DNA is TGTGCCAGCAGTTATGGAACCTCCGGACAGCGACGCCGAAACACCATATATTTT. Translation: CASSYGTSGQRRRNTIYF.

The CDR3 sequence is CASSVDLSRGGNTIYF. CDR3 sequence (DNA): TGTGCCAGCAGCGTAGATCTCTCTAGGGGAGGAAACACCATATATTTT. The rearrangement uses TRBV9 and TRBJ1-3; weak D call: TRBD1 (5 bases). Looked up from germline, CDR1 is SGDLS and CDR2 is YYNGEE. Trimming shortened V by 0 bases and J by 4 bases, and 14 bases separated the two germline ends. This CDR3 spans 16 amino acids.

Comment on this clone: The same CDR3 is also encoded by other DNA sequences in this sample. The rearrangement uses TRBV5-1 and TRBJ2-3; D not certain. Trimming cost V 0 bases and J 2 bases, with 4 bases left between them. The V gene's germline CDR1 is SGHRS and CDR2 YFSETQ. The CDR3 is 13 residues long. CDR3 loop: CASSLDNTDTQYF. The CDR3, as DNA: TGCGCCAGCAGCTTGGACAACACAGATACGCAGTATTTT.

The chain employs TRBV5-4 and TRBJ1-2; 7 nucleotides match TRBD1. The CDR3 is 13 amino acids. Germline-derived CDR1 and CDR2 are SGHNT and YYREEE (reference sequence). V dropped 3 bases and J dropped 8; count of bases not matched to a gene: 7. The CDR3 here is CASSSPGQRGYTF. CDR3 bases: TGTGCCAGCAGCTCCCCGGGACAGAGGGGCTACACCTTC.

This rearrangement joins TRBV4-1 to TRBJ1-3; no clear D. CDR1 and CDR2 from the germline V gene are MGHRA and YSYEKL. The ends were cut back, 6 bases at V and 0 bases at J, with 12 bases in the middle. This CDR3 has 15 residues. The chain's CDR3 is CASSPLGLSGNTIYF. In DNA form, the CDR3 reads TGCGCCAGCAGTCCTTTGGGCCTCTCTGGAAACACCATATATTTT.

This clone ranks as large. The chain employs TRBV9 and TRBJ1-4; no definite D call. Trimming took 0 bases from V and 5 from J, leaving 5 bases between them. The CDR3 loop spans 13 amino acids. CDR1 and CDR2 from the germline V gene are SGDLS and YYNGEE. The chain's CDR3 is CASSVDENEKLFF. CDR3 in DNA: TGTGCCAGCAGCGTAGACGAGAATGAAAAACTGTTTTTT.

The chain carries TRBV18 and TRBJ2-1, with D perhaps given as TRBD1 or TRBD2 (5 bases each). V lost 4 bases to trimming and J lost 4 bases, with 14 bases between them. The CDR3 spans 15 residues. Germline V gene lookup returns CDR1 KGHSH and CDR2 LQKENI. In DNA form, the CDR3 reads TGTGCCAGCTCACAATCCGGGACGAATTACAATGAGCAGTTCTTC. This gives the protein CASSQSGTNYNEQFF.

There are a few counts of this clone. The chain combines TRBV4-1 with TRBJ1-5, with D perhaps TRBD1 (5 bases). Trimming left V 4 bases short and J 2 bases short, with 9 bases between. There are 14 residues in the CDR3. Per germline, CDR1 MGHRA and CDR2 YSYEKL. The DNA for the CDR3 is TGCGCCAGCAGCCTCAGGGATGGCAATCAGCCCCAGCATTTT. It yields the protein CASSLRDGNQPQHF.

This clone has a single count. The CDR3 protein is CATSRDPSGGETQYF. CDR3 nucleotide sequence: TGTGCCACCAGCAGGGATCCTAGCGGGGGAGAGACCCAGTACTTC. This chain connects TRBV15 to TRBJ2-5, with 10 bases lining up with TRBD2. The CDR3 is 15 residues long. The V segment lost 3 bases and the J segment 4 bases; nucleotides outside the gene matches: 5. CDR1 is LNHNV and CDR2 is YYDKDF in the germline V gene (reference sequence).

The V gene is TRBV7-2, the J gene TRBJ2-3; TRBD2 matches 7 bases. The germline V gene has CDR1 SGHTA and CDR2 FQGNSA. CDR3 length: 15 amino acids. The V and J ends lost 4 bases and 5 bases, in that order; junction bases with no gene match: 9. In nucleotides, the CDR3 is TGTGCCAGCAGCTCCTGGACGACGGGGGGAGATACGCAGTATTTT. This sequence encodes CASSSWTTGGDTQYF.

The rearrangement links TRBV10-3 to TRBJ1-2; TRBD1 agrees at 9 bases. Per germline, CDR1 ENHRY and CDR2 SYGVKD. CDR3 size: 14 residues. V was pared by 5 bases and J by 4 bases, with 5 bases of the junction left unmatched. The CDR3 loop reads CAISSGTGTYGYTF. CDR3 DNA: TGTGCCATCAGTTCCGGGACAGGGACCTATGGCTACACCTTC.

The CDR3 region is CASSFISDTQYF. The CDR3, as DNA: TGTGCCAGCAGCTTTATCTCAGATACGCAGTATTTT. V and J are TRBV11-2 and TRBJ2-3; no clear D. V lost 3 bases and J lost 4, with 5 bases in between. CDR3 length: 12 residues. Per the germline V gene, CDR1 is SGHAT and CDR2 is FQNNGV.

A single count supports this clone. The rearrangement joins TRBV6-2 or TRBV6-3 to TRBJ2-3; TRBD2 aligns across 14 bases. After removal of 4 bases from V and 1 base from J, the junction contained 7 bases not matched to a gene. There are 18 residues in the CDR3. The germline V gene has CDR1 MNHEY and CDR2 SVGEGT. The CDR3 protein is CASSWGLAGAPGTDTQYF. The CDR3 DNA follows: TGTGCCAGCAGTTGGGGACTAGCGGGGGCCCCAGGCACAGATACGCAGTATTTT.

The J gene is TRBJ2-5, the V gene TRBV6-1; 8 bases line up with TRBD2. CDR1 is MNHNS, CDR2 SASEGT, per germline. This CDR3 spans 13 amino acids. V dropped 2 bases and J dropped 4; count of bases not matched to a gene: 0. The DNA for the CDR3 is TGTGCCAGCAGTGAACTAGCGGGAGAGACCCAGTACTTC. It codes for CASSELAGETQYF.

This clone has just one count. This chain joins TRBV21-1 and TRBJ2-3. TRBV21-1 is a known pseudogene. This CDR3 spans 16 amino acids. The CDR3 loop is CASSKGTTSGTDTQYF. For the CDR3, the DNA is TGTGCCAGCAGCAAAGGGACCACCTCGGGCACAGATACGCAGTATTTT.

The CDR3 nucleotides read TGTGCCAGCTCACGGACTAGCAGCACCTACGAGCAGTACTTC. As protein: CASSRTSSTYEQYF. V and J are TRBV18 and TRBJ2-7, with 8 bases that match TRBD2. Trimming removed 4 bases from V and 2 bases from J; junction bases left unmatched: 4. Germline-derived CDR1 and CDR2 are KGHSH and LQKENI. The CDR3 covers 14 residues.

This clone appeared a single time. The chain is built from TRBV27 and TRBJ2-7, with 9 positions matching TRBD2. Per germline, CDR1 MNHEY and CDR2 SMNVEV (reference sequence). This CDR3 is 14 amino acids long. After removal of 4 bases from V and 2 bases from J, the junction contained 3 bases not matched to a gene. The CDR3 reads CASSWAGGPYEQYF. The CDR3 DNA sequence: TGTGCCAGCAGTTGGGCGGGAGGGCCCTACGAGCAGTACTTC.